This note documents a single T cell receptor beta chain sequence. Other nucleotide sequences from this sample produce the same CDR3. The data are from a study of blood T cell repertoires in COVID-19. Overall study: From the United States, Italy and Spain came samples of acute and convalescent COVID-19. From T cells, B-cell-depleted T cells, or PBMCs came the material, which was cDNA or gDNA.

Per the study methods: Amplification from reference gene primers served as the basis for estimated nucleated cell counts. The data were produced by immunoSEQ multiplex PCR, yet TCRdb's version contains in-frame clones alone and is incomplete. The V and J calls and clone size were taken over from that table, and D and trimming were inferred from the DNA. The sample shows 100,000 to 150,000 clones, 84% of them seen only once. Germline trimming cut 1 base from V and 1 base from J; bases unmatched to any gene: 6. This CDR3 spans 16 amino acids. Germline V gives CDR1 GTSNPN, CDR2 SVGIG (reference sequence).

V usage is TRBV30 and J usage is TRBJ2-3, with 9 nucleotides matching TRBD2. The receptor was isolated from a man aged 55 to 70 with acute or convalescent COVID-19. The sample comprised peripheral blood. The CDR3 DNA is TGTGCCTGGAGTGGGATAGCGGGGGCTCGCACAGATACGCAGTATTTT. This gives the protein CAWSGIAGARTDTQYF.